The table lists the clone carrying this T cell receptor beta chain with a few counts. The target antigen is unknown. Looked up from germline, CDR1 is DFQATT and CDR2 is SNEGSKA (reference sequence). V shed 3 bases, J shed 7 bases, and the junction held 11 bases outside the gene matches. The CDR3 is 15 residues long. This specimen comes from a study of T cells in Graves' hyperthyroidism and ophthalmopathy. Study-wide results and caveats: The model forecast ophthalmopathy, anticipating it by a median roughly 6 months before onset. Most thyroid clonotypes expanded above 0.001 were also detected in blood.

The blood sample dates from first hyperthyroidism diagnosis, preceding any ophthalmopathy symptoms. What was amplified from RNA transcripts were TCR beta CDR3 regions. Initially, a first-round RT-PCR of the TCR CDR3 employed the HTBI primer set. MiXCR was run by TCRdb on the multiplex PCR reads, yielding one entry per CDR3 protein. The sample has approximately 720,000 distinct CDR3 sequences, 18% seen once; the top ten hold 16%. The sample consisted of blood. V is TRBV20-1 and J is TRBJ2-1; 8 bases fit TRBD2. The clonotype originates from a woman between 45 and 65 years old with Graves' hyperthyroidism that later progressed to Graves' ophthalmopathy. The CDR3 protein is CSARDVGGAANEQFF. The CDR3 nucleotides are TGCAGTGCTAGGGATGTCGGGGGGGCCGCAAATGAGCAGTTCTTC.